Given below is one TCR beta chain in context. Its antigen is currently unknown. The same CDR3 can be traced to other DNA sequences in this sample. Sorting based on CD45RO/CCR7/CD25/CD127/CD95/CD27 separated CD4+ naive, central memory, regulatory and stem cell-like memory cells. Reverse transcribing all isolated RNA meant expressed TCRB transcripts were sequenced. The data were produced by immunoSEQ multiplex PCR, yet TCRdb's version contains in-frame clones alone and is incomplete. The data hold 600,000 to 650,000 clones, with 15% to 18% observed a single time. The germline gives CDR1 SGDLS, CDR2 YYNGEE. V was clipped by 0 bases and J by 6 bases, with 13 bases between them. The CDR3 has 15 residues. This sample is drawn from a study of beta chain features in type 1 diabetes. Study observations and caveats: Type 1 diabetes patients had moderately but significantly shorter TCRB CDR3s in all four CD4+ subsets. PCR might preferentially amplify shorter templates, equally in patients and controls.

Sequences were obtained from naive CD4+ T cells from blood. The clonotype originates from a man between 18 and 35 years old in good health. This sequence joins TRBV9 and TRBJ2-1; D perhaps matches TRBD1 (5 bases). The CDR3 spells CASSVGQGRSNEQFF. In DNA, the CDR3 is TGTGCCAGCAGCGTAGGGCAGGGTAGGAGCAATGAGCAGTTCTTC.